This T cell receptor beta chain comes out of a study of identical twins. From the 5' RACE reads, TCRdb called clonotypes with MiXCR, one entry per CDR3 protein. Of some 590,000 distinct CDR3 sequences listed, more than 9% are singletons. As to this clonotype: What it recognizes is unknown.

Points from the study as a whole: In cord blood, abundant beta clonotypes had fewer insertions; memory showed no trend.

V gave up 3 bases and J gave up 1 base; unmatched junction bases: 5. The CDR3 is 17 residues long. Germline lookup yields CDR1 LGHDT and CDR2 YNNKEL (reference sequence). This same sample was also part of a study on yellow fever vaccine responses in identical twins.

The rearrangement uses TRBV3-1 and TRBJ2-3; 12 bases are a match to TRBD2. The receptor comes from a young woman in good health. The sample was PBMCs. The CDR3 region is CASSQEGLAGRTDTQYF. The CDR3, as DNA: TGTGCCAGCAGCCAGGAGGGACTAGCGGGCCGCACAGATACGCAGTATTTT.